Below, 15 T cell receptor beta chains from the same sample are listed, as sequenced in a study of T cells in narcolepsy listed by TCRdb under 2018. Receptor amplification or capture employed the immunoSEQ multiplex PCR assay. In TCRdb, the immuneACCESS table is reduced to in-frame sequences with V and J assigned. These tables do not hold every clone; where another copy was compared, an unresolved V gene accounts for under half, and the others remain unexplained. This sample comprises 25,000 to 35,000 clones, roughly 86% of them detected only once. Together, the top ten hold approximately 0.9% of the sample. Sequences were obtained from memory (CD45RA-) CD4+ T cells from blood. The cell subset or site label of this sample denotes: memory T cells sorted ex vivo from peripheral blood. The source is a human donor in good health.

V usage is TRBV5-8 and J usage is TRBJ2-7, with a weak D call TRBD1 (7 bases). V lost 4 bases and J lost 2, with 16 bases in between. The CDR3 length is 15 residues. The germline V gene has CDR1 SGHTS and CDR2 YDEGEE. CDR3 region: CASSPEGQRPYEQYF. Written as DNA, the CDR3 is TGTGCCAGCAGCCCGGAGGGACAGAGGCCCTACGAGCAGTACTTC.

This sequence joins TRBV7-2 and TRBJ1-1, with D possibly being TRBD1 (6 bases). Deletions cut 5 bases from V and 3 bases from J, with 16 bases between. This CDR3 contains 15 residues. Germline CDR1 and CDR2: SGHTA and FQGNSA. The CDR3 protein is CASSQRGGRHTEAFF. CDR3 nucleotides: TGTGCCAGCAGCCAGAGGGGGGGACGGCACACTGAAGCTTTCTTT.

This rearrangement joins TRBV11-2 to TRBJ2-7; 8 positions match TRBD2. The J segment lost 5 bases and the V segment lost 1 base, leaving 4 bases of the junction unmatched. Germline V gene sequence: CDR1 SGHAT, CDR2 FQNNGV. The CDR3 length is 14 residues. The CDR3 coding sequence is TGTGCCAGCAGCTTAGTAGTAGCGGGGCACGAGCAGTACTTC. Translation: CASSLVVAGHEQYF. Supplemented by reference TRBV11-2 and TRBJ2-7, the full variable domain reads EAGVAQSPRYKIIEKRQSVAFWCNPISGHATLYWYQQILGQGPKLLIQFQNNGVVDDSQLPKDRFSAERLKGVDSTLKIQPAKLEDSAVYLCASSLVVAGHEQYFGPGTRLTVT.

This chain links TRBV19 with TRBJ2-1, with D perhaps TRBD1 (6 bases). CDR1 and CDR2 (germline): LNHDA, SQIVND (reference sequence). Between the trimmed V and J ends, which lost 10 bases and 4 bases, there was a span of 8 bases. The CDR3 has 11 amino acids. The CDR3 DNA reads as TGTGCCACCCAGGGGTACAATGAGCAGTTCTTC. Translated, it gives CATQGYNEQFF.

V gene TRBV30 combines with J gene TRBJ1-4; D is uncertain. CDR3 length equals 12 residues. The V and J ends lost 1 base and 8 bases respectively, with 8 bases between them. The V gene's germline CDR1 is GTSNPN and CDR2 SVGIG (reference sequence). The DNA of the CDR3 is TGTGCCTGGAGTGGACGCGAAGAAAAACTGTTTTTT. Translated: CAWSGREEKLFF. The variable domain in full, completed from reference TRBV30 and TRBJ1-4, reads SQTIHQWPATLVQPVGSPLSLECTVEGTSNPNLYWYRQAAGRGLQLLFYSVGIGQISSEVPQNLSASRPQDRQFILSSKKLLLSDSGFYLCAWSGREEKLFFGSGTQLSVL.

This clone has a single count. The chain employs TRBV7-9 and TRBJ2-3; D is unclear. Germline V gene data show CDR1 as SEHNR and CDR2 as FQNEAQ (reference sequence). V shed 4 bases and J shed 0 bases, with 14 bases lying between them. There are 16 residues in the CDR3. The CDR3 spells CASSSPSATSTDTQYF. The CDR3 DNA is TGTGCCAGCAGCTCCCCCTCCGCTACTAGCACAGATACGCAGTATTTT.

The CDR3 nucleotides read TGTGCCTGGAGTGTTAAAGGCAATCAGCCCCAGCATTTT. Residues: CAWSVKGNQPQHF. The rearrangement joins TRBV30 to TRBJ1-5, with unresolved D. The CDR3 consists of 13 residues. Germline CDR1 GTSNPN, CDR2 SVGIG (reference sequence). The V end lost 0 bases, the J end lost 2 bases, and 5 bases lay between the germline ends.

The rearrangement joins TRBV5-1 to TRBJ2-3; D may be TRBD2 (5 bases). The length of the CDR3 is 16 residues. CDR1 and CDR2 (germline): SGHRS, YFSETQ. V lost 0 bases, J lost 1 base, and 12 bases lay in between. This CDR3 reads CASSLGGLLGTDTQYF. Written as DNA, the CDR3 is TGCGCCAGCAGCTTGGGTGGACTCCTTGGCACAGATACGCAGTATTTT. Looking up the rest from reference TRBV5-1 and TRBJ2-3 gives the full variable domain: KAGVTQTPRYLIKTRGQQVTLSCSPISGHRSVSWYQQTPGQGLQFLFEYFSETQRNKGNFPGRFSGRQFSNSRSEMNVSTLELGDSALYLCASSLGGLLGTDTQYFGPGTRLTVL.

The chain links TRBV9 to TRBJ1-2; possible D gene TRBD1, 5 bases. Germline V gene sequence: CDR1 SGDLS, CDR2 YYNGEE. This CDR3 contains 13 residues. V dropped 0 bases and J dropped 8 bases, with 11 bases sitting between them. The CDR3, as DNA: TGTGCCAGCAGCGTAGGGCCCCGGGGCGGCTACACCTTC. It yields the protein CASSVGPRGGYTF. Full variable domain (remainder filled in from reference TRBV9 and TRBJ1-2): DSGVTQTPKHLITATGQRVTLRCSPRSGDLSVYWYQQSLDQGLQFLIQYYNGEERAKGNILERFSAQQFPDLHSELNLSSLELGDSALYFCASSVGPRGGYTFGSGTRLTVV.

The chain links TRBV30 to TRBJ2-7; D may be TRBD1 (5 bases). V was shortened by 1 base and J by 7 bases, with 14 bases between the two germline ends. This CDR3 has 13 residues. Germline V gene data show CDR1 as GTSNPN and CDR2 as SVGIG (reference sequence). The CDR3 nucleotides are TGTGCCTGGAGTGGGACATTGGGCTGGGAGCAGTACTTC. It is translated as CAWSGTLGWEQYF.

V usage is TRBV15 and J usage is TRBJ2-7; no definite D call. CDR3 size: 14 residues. Germline V lookup: CDR1 LNHNV, CDR2 YYDKDF (reference sequence). With 0 bases removed from V and 3 bases from J, the gap between germline ends came to 9 bases. DNA for the CDR3: TGTGCCACCAGCAGAGATCTAAACAACTACGAGCAGTACTTC. This encodes CATSRDLNNYEQYF.

The genes are TRBV10-3 and TRBJ2-3, with TRBD1 matching 7 bases. V was clipped by 5 bases and J by 0 bases; unmatched bases: 8. There are 16 residues in the CDR3. CDR1 and CDR2 (germline): ENHRY, SYGVKD. The CDR3, as DNA: TGTGCCATCAGTCGAGCCGGGACAGCTAGCACAGATACGCAGTATTTT. It codes for CAISRAGTASTDTQYF.

The chain is built from TRBV5-6 and TRBJ1-6, with D perhaps matching TRBD1 (6 bases). Germline V gives CDR1 SGHDT, CDR2 YYEEEE. The CDR3 consists of 15 residues. The V end lost 7 bases, the J end lost 6 bases, and 17 bases lay between the germline ends. For the CDR3, the DNA is TGTGCCAGCCGGCCCAGGGGTTCTATTAATTCACCCCTCCACTTT. Translation: CASRPRGSINSPLHF. The full variable domain, with the rest looked up from reference TRBV5-6 and TRBJ1-6, is DAGVTQSPTHLIKTRGQQVTLRCSPKSGHDTVSWYQQALGQGPQFIFQYYEEEERQRGNFPDRFSGHQFPNYSSELNVNALLLGDSALYLCASRPRGSINSPLHFGNGTRLTVT.

This clone was counted between two and nine times. The chain recombines TRBV10-3 with TRBJ2-7; D perhaps matches TRBD2 (6 bases). Trimming took off 2 bases at V and 9 bases at J, with 17 bases between the two ends. The CDR3 has 14 residues. Germline CDR1 reads ENHRY; CDR2 reads SYGVKD. The CDR3 nucleotides are TGTGCCATCAGTGAGGCAGGCCAACCGGGAGCGCAGTACTTC. Amino acid sequence: CAISEAGQPGAQYF.

The genes are TRBV7-8 and TRBJ2-7; D gene ambiguous. V lost 3 bases, J lost 1 base, and 10 bases lay in between. The germline V gene encodes CDR1 SGHVS and CDR2 FQNEAQ. This CDR3 has 14 residues. This CDR3 reads CASSFPDLSYEQYF. CDR3 coding DNA: TGTGCCAGCAGCTTCCCCGATCTATCCTACGAGCAGTACTTC.